This TCR beta chain was found in a study of shared T cell receptors in the human thymus (dated by TCRdb to 2020 to 2023). For context, the study as a whole: The study examined how self-reactive, shared T-cell receptor alpha chains are generated in the human thymus.

CDR1 WSHSY and CDR2 SAAADI are derived from the germline V gene. V and J are truncated by 3 bases and 1 base respectively, leaving an intervening sequence of 7 bases. Counted from cysteine to phenylalanine, this CDR3 has 14 amino acids. The only DNA kept is the CDR3, 42 bases in frame from the first base. The library was obtained by the immunoSEQ multiplex PCR assay. The immuneACCESS repertoire file appears here via TCRdb, limited to in-frame rearrangements. These files lack a portion of the clones; in checked studies, under half of the deficit traces to unresolved V genes, and the cause of the others is not known. The sample data list more than 550,000 clones, and approximately 87% of these were observed just once. The biggest ten clones account for 0.0094% of the sample. In regard to this clone: The antigen this receptor binds is unknown. No quality values exist for individual bases; no much larger clone is one base distant.

In addition, the sample was reused for a study of human thymus T cells. As noted in the second study: Donors were immunologically healthy infants undergoing open corrective cardiac surgery for congenital heart defects in Finland. Thymus tissue was collected as surgical resects that were removed during corrective cardiac surgery. Both the thymic and the peripheral blood repertoires appeared to show biased V and J gene segment usage. Highly overlapping thymic TCR repertoires among unrelated individuals were reported in the related research. The study used seven to nine infant thymus samples plus four related peripheral blood samples to characterize TCR alpha and beta repertoires. Donor ages ranged from about 7 to 244 days, and the cohort comprised over five male and two female infants. Thymocytes were mechanically released from the tissue and were stored as pellets of about 9.5-33 million cells at -70 degrees C. A QIAsymphony instrument was used to extract genomic DNA from frozen cell pellets. The immunoSEQ multiplex PCR assay was used to amplify the TCRB and TCRAD loci from a standardized quantity of quality-controlled genomic DNA. The V(D)J region was spanned by amplicons of a length sufficient to cover the CDR3 and to identify V and J genes. Amplicon sequencing was performed on an Illumina platform through the commercial immunoSEQ service. Primer bias and sequencing errors were corrected using previously described methods, and TCRAD and TCRB definitions followed the IMGT database. immunoSEQ Analyzer 3.0 and VDJTools were used for repertoire analysis, which covered basic statistics, V/J segment usage, diversity estimates, rarefaction and pairwise overlap. Diversity was estimated with Chao1, ChaoE, Efron-Thisted, Shannon and inverse Simpson indices, and also on datasets down-sampled to the smallest sample. Repertoire overlap was assessed by strict matching of CDR3 nucleotide sequence, V gene and J gene, and clustering was done by Jaccard-based multidimensional scaling. On average, thymus samples gave roughly 740,000 unique TCRB clonotypes, whereas blood samples gave around 80,000.

The TCR was taken from a boy younger than two with a congenital heart defect. Donor details come from another sample of the same person, matched by shared clones. What was sequenced was thymocytes. Recombination linked TRBV10-2 to TRBJ2-1; TRBD1 might be the D gene, on 5 matching bases. The CDR3 protein: CASSEPGSYNEQFF. The DNA sequence is TGCGCCAGCAGTGAACCAGGGTCCTACAATGAGCAGTTCTTC.